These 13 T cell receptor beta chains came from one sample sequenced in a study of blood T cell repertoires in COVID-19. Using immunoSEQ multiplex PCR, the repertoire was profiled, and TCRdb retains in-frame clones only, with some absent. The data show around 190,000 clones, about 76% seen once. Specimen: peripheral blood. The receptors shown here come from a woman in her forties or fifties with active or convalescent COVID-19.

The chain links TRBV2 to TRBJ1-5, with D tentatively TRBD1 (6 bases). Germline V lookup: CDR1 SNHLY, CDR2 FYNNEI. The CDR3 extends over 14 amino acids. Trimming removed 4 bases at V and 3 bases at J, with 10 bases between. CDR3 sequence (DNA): TGTGCCAGCAGTGTTCAGGGGCTCAATCAGCCCCAGCATTTT. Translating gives CASSVQGLNQPQHF.

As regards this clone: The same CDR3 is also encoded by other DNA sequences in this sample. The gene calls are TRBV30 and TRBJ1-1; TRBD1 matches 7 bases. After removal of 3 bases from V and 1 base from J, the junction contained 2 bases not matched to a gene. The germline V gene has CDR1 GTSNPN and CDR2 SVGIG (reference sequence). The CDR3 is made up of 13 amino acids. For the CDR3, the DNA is TGTGCCTGGAGGACAGGGCCGAACACTGAAGCTTTCTTT. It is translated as CAWRTGPNTEAFF.

The CDR3 nucleotides are TGTGCCAGCTCACCCCGACAGGGCGATCAGCCCCAGCATTTT. Translation gives CASSPRQGDQPQHF. This sequence joins TRBV18 and TRBJ1-5; 7 nucleotides match TRBD1. CDR1 and CDR2 (germline): KGHSH, LQKENI. This CDR3 comprises 14 residues. J was trimmed by 5 bases and V by 3 bases; bases with no gene match: 4.

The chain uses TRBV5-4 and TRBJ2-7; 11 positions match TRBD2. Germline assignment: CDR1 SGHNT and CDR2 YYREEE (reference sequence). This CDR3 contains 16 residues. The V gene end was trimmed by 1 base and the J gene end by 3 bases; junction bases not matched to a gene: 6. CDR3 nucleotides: TGTGCCAGCAGCTTGTCGCGGACTAGCGGGCACTACGAGCAGTACTTC. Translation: CASSLSRTSGHYEQYF.

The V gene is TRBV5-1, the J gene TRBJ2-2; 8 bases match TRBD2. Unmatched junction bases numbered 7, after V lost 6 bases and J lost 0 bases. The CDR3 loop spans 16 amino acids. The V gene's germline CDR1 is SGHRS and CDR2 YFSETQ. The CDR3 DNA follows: TGCGCCAGCACCAGCGGACTAGCCTCGAACACCGGGGAGCTGTTTTTT. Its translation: CASTSGLASNTGELFF.

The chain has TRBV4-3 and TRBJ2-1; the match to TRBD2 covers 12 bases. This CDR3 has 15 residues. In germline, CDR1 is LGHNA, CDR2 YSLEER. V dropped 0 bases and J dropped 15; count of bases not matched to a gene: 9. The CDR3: CASSQDPASGGAGFF. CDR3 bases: TGCGCCAGCAGCCAAGATCCGGCTAGCGGGGGGGCGGGGTTCTTC.

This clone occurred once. The DNA of the CDR3 is TGTGCCAGCAGCTCTAGGACAGGGGATAATTCACCCCTCCACTTT. Protein sequence: CASSSRTGDNSPLHF. This rearrangement joins TRBV7-2 to TRBJ1-6; 9 bases are a match to TRBD1. Germline trimming cut 4 bases from V and 5 bases from J; bases unmatched to any gene: 3. CDR1 and CDR2 from the germline V gene are SGHTA and FQGNSA. CDR3 size: 15 residues.

The CDR3 DNA sequence: TGCGCCAGCACCGAGGGACTAGCGGGCGTCACAGATACGCAGTATTTT. Translated: CASTEGLAGVTDTQYF. The gene calls are TRBV10-2 and TRBJ2-3; TRBD2 aligns across 12 bases. Germline CDR1 is WSHSY and CDR2 is SAAADI. CDR3 size: 16 residues. Trimming took 7 bases from V and 2 from J; bases not matched to a gene: 7.

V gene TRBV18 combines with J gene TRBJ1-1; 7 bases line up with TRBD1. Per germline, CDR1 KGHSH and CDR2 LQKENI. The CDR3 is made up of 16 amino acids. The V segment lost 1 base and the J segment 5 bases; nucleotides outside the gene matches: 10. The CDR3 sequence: CASSPRRQGEGTEAFF. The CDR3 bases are TGTGCCAGCTCACCACGCCGACAGGGAGAAGGGACTGAAGCTTTCTTT. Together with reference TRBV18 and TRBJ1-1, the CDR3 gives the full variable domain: NAGVMQNPRHLVRRRGQEARLRCSPMKGHSHVYWYRQLPEEGLKFMVYLQKENIIDESGMPKERFSAEFPKEGPSILRIQQVVRGDSAAYFCASSPRRQGEGTEAFFGQGTRLTVV.

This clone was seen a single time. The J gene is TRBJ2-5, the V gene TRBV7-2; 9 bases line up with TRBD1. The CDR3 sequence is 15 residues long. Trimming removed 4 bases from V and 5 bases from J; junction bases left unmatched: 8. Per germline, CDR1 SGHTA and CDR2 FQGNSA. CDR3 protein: CASSSGQGYEETQYF. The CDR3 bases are TGTGCCAGCAGCTCGGGACAGGGATATGAGGAGACCCAGTACTTC.

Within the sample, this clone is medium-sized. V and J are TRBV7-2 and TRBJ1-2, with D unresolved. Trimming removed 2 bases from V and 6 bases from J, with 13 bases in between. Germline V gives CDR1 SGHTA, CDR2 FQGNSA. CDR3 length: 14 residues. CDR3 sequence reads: CASSLSSRENGYTF. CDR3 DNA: TGTGCCAGCAGCTTATCAAGTCGGGAAAATGGCTACACCTTC.

The CDR3 region has the DNA TGTGCCAGCAGTCAGGGTCCCACTGAAGCTTTCTTT. It encodes CASSQGPTEAFF. This rearrangement joins TRBV6-5 to TRBJ1-1, with D perhaps matching TRBD1 (5 bases). The V end lost 5 bases, the J end lost 4 bases, and 8 bases lay between the germline ends. In germline, CDR1 is MNHEY, CDR2 SVGAGI. CDR3 length: 12 residues.

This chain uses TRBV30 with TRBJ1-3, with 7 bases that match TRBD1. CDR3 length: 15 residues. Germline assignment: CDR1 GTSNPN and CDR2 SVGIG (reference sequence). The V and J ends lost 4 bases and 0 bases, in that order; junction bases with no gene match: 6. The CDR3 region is CAWTLGTVSGNTIYF. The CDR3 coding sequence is TGTGCCTGGACCCTGGGGACAGTCTCTGGAAACACCATATATTTT.